One and the same sample provided the 16 T cell receptor beta chains below, sequenced in a study of blood T cell repertoires in COVID-19. The repertoire was sequenced with immunoSEQ multiplex PCR; TCRdb's copy has only in-frame clones and lacks some. Of some 130,000 clones detected, 80% to 85% appear once; the ten largest clones hold 5% to 6%. Sequenced: PBMCs or T cells enriched from blood (not recorded which). The receptors shown here come from a man aged 35 to 55 with acute COVID-19.

The rearrangement uses TRBV6-2 or TRBV6-3 and TRBJ2-7, with 8 positions matching TRBD1. In germline, CDR1 is MNHEY, CDR2 SVGEGT. V lost 5 bases to trimming and J lost 5 bases; unmatched junction nucleotides: 11. There are 15 residues in the CDR3. This chain's CDR3 is CASSPTAGGWDEQYF. CDR3 DNA: TGTGCCAGCAGTCCCACGGCAGGGGGCTGGGACGAGCAGTACTTC.

V gene TRBV9 combines with J gene TRBJ2-2; maybe TRBD1 (6 bases). CDR1 SGDLS and CDR2 YYNGEE come from the germline V gene. Trimming left V 6 bases short and J 4 bases short, with 19 bases between. The CDR3 is 16 amino acids. In DNA, the CDR3 is TGTGCCAGCACGGCAGGGGCCCGTCCGGGCACCGGGGAGCTGTTTTTT. It encodes CASTAGARPGTGELFF.

The DNA for the CDR3 is TGTGCCAGCAGCCCCGGTCCGGACTCTCCTGTCCCCTACAATGAGCAGTTCTTC. Translation gives CASSPGPDSPVPYNEQFF. The chain is built from TRBV11-3 and TRBJ2-1; the D gene is possibly TRBD2 (5 bases). Germline CDR1 and CDR2: SGHNT and YENEEA. The CDR3 extends over 18 amino acids. The germline V and J ends were trimmed by 5 bases and 2 bases, with 22 bases remaining between them. The whole variable domain, remainder taken from reference TRBV11-3 and TRBJ2-1, is EAGVVQSPRYKIIEKKQPVAFWCNPISGHNTLYWYLQNLGQGPELLIRYENEEAVDDSQLPKDRFSAERLKGVDSTLKIQPAELGDSAVYLCASSPGPDSPVPYNEQFFGPGTRLTVL.

The chain has TRBV19 and TRBJ2-1, with 9 bases aligning to TRBD2. Germline V CDR1 and CDR2: LNHDA, SQIVND (reference sequence). The length of the CDR3 is 14 residues. The J segment lost 4 bases and the V segment lost 6 bases, leaving 4 bases of the junction unmatched. CDR3 DNA: TGTGCCAGTAGAGCTAGCGGGGTATACAATGAGCAGTTCTTC. Translating it yields CASRASGVYNEQFF.

This clone was observed a few times. This rearrangement joins TRBV28 to TRBJ2-1; tentative D call: TRBD1 (8 bases). V dropped 7 bases and J dropped 10 bases, with 23 bases sitting between them. Germline CDR1 MDHEN, CDR2 SYDVKM. The CDR3 length is 15 residues. The CDR3, as DNA: TGTGCCAGCAAGGCCCGACACGACAGGGGAGGGGAGCAGTTCTTC. Amino acid sequence: CASKARHDRGGEQFF.

A single count supports this clone. The chain employs TRBV2 and TRBJ2-3, with TRBD2 identical over 13 bases. The CDR3 spans 17 residues. Germline V gives CDR1 SNHLY, CDR2 FYNNEI. The J segment lost 0 bases and the V segment lost 5 bases, leaving 5 bases of the junction unmatched. CDR3 coding DNA: TGTGCCAGCAGTTGGACTAGCGGGAGTTTAAGCACAGATACGCAGTATTTT. This gives the protein CASSWTSGSLSTDTQYF.

V gene TRBV12-1 combines with J gene TRBJ2-3; the table's D call TRBD2 went unverified against the DNA. TRBV12-1 is an annotated pseudogene. This CDR3 has 17 residues. Written as DNA, the CDR3 is TGTGCCAGCAGCCGGGGGACTAGCGGGGGAACGGCAGATACGCAGTATTTT. Translated, it gives CASSRGTSGGTADTQYF.

The rearrangement uses TRBV6-5 and TRBJ2-1; possible D gene TRBD1, 5 bases. Germline lookup yields CDR1 MNHEY and CDR2 SVGAGI. V lost 8 bases and J lost 0, with 14 bases in between. The CDR3 spans 15 residues. In DNA form, the CDR3 reads TGTGCCAGCTGCCTCAGACAGAGCTCCTACAATGAGCAGTTCTTC. Translation: CASCLRQSSYNEQFF.

This clone was counted once. The CDR3 coding sequence is TGCAGTGTTACGCGAGGGTATGAGCAGTTCTTC. It specifies CSVTRGYEQFF. The chain employs TRBV20-1 and TRBJ2-1, with D tentatively TRBD2 (5 bases). The CDR3 sequence is 11 residues long. Deletions cut 7 bases from V and 8 bases from J, with 12 bases between. CDR1 DFQATT and CDR2 SNEGSKA come from the germline V gene (reference sequence).

V is TRBV28 and J is TRBJ2-2, with D possibly TRBD1 on 6 matching bases. Trimming left V 7 bases short and J 1 base short, with 10 bases between. The CDR3 runs to 14 residues. The germline gives CDR1 MDHEN, CDR2 SYDVKM. Here the CDR3 DNA reads TGTGCCAGCAACCCGGACAGGAACACCGGGGAGCTGTTTTTT. Its protein product is CASNPDRNTGELFF.

V and J are TRBV7-2 and TRBJ2-7; 7 nucleotides line up with TRBD1. This CDR3 contains 15 residues. Trimming cost V 5 bases and J 2 bases; bases outside gene matches: 9. Germline loops: CDR1 SGHTA, CDR2 FQGNSA. The CDR3 reads CASSPSTGPTYEQYF. Written as DNA, the CDR3 is TGTGCCAGCAGCCCCTCGACAGGGCCAACCTACGAGCAGTACTTC.

The chain is built from TRBV2 and TRBJ1-1, with no clear D. Germline V gene sequence: CDR1 SNHLY, CDR2 FYNNEI. The CDR3 loop spans 14 amino acids. Trimming cost V 1 base and J 5 bases, with 11 bases left between them. CDR3 region: CASSEERGKTEAFF. CDR3 DNA sequence: TGTGCCAGCAGTGAAGAAAGAGGGAAAACTGAAGCTTTCTTT.

This sequence joins TRBV20-1 and TRBJ2-7, with D uncertain. Trimming removed 5 bases from V and 3 bases from J, with 8 bases in between. This CDR3 comprises 11 residues. Germline CDR1 DFQATT, CDR2 SNEGSKA (reference sequence). CDR3 loop: CSAGPIYEQYF. The CDR3 DNA is TGCAGTGCTGGGCCGATCTACGAGCAGTACTTC.

This clone occurred once. The rearrangement uses TRBV7-9 and TRBJ1-3; 11 bases match TRBD1. The germline V gene has CDR1 SEHNR and CDR2 FQNEAQ (reference sequence). J was trimmed by 8 bases and V by 5 bases; bases with no gene match: 5. The CDR3 contains 14 residues. The CDR3 protein is CASSPDRGRDTIYF. The DNA of the CDR3 is TGTGCCAGCAGCCCGGACAGGGGGCGAGACACCATATATTTT.

This sequence joins TRBV28 and TRBJ2-1; 7 bases fit TRBD1. Germline CDR1 and CDR2: MDHEN and SYDVKM. The V and J ends lost 5 bases and 8 bases, in that order; junction bases with no gene match: 12. This CDR3 has 15 amino acids. The CDR3 nucleotides are TGTGCCAGCAGTCCCCCCGACAGGGTGGTAGATGAGCAGTTCTTC. It is translated as CASSPPDRVVDEQFF.

This chain uses TRBV4-3 with TRBJ2-7; 7 nucleotides align to TRBD2. This CDR3 has 16 amino acids. The V gene's germline CDR1 is LGHNA and CDR2 YSLEER. V trimming: 1 base; J trimming: 3 bases; junction bases outside the gene matches: 9. This CDR3 is CASSQGFGGSVYEQYF. The DNA of the CDR3 is TGCGCCAGCAGCCAAGGTTTCGGCGGGAGCGTCTACGAGCAGTACTTC.